This T cell receptor beta chain was observed in a study of glioma-infiltrating T cells after dendritic cell vaccination. Looking at the study overall: Monocyte-derived dendritic cells, cultured 7 to 8 days with IL-4 and GM-CSF, were pulsed with autologous tumor lysate.

Germline V gives CDR1 SGHTA, CDR2 FQGNSA. The CDR3 is 16 amino acids. Unmatched junction bases numbered 7, after V lost 1 base and J lost 5 bases. Patients had residual fresh-frozen tumor tissue and more than two years of survival data. Overall study results and limits: Only a small number of patients had complete blood and tumor samples.

In the case of this clone: Its antigen is undetermined.

Amplification used 60 V beta primers and 13 J beta primers. TCRdb's copy holds only in-frame clones and misses some; the assay was immunoSEQ multiplex PCR. The sample has over 90,000 clones, roughly 80% seen once. The chain couples TRBV7-2 to TRBJ1-5; TRBD1 matches 8 bases. This TCR was sampled from a human donor with glioblastoma. Source: blood, taken before dendritic cell vaccination. CDR3 DNA: TGTGCCAGCAGCTTAGTAAGGACAGGGTGGTATCAGCCCCAGCATTTT. Amino acids: CASSLVRTGWYQPQHF. The variable domain in full, completed from reference TRBV7-2 and TRBJ1-5, reads GAGVSQSPSNKVTEKGKDVELRCDPISGHTALYWYRQSLGQGLEFLIYFQGNSAPDKSGLPSDRFSAERTGGSVSTLTIQRTQQEDSAVYLCASSLVRTGWYQPQHFGDGTRLSIL.